This T cell receptor beta chain was sequenced in a study of blood T cell repertoires in COVID-19. The CDR3 has 15 residues. Germline V gives CDR1 SGHVS, CDR2 FQNEAQ. V shed 8 bases and J shed 3 bases, with 16 bases lying between them. Patients at the Seattle site were enrolled during active infection and followed longitudinally. This clone came up once. Profiled with immunoSEQ multiplex PCR; TCRdb holds only in-frame clones, not every one. The profile shows 150,000 to 200,000 clones, 80% to 90% of them singletons. The rearrangement joins TRBV7-8 to TRBJ2-2, with D perhaps TRBD2 (6 bases). This sequence was found in a woman aged 80 or over with COVID-19, enrolled during active disease. The sequenced material came from peripheral blood. CDR3 in DNA: TGTGCCAGCTCACCCGTTGGGGGGTACACCGGGGAGCTGTTTTTT. Translating gives CASSPVGGYTGELFF.